This T cell receptor beta chain came from a study of beta chain features in type 1 diabetes (dated by TCRdb to about 2018). About the investigation overall: Mean age, gender distribution, total cell number and subset yield were not different between patients and healthy donors. Across all samples, around 99 million sorted cells were examined, and cell number per subset correlated strongly with RNA yield. In the study, TCRB repertoires of sorted circulating CD4+ T cell subsets from recently diagnosed type 1 diabetes patients were compared with those of matched healthy donors. Regulatory and stem cell-like memory subsets were isolated from only 8 patients and 8 healthy donors, whereas naive and central memory subsets came from all 28 donors. The paper as a whole reports these results and caveats: Sequencing cDNA rather than genomic DNA could over-represent highly expressing activated cells, although activation and CD3 levels did not differ between groups. Naive, central memory and regulatory TCRB repertoires appeared more similar among patients than among healthy donors. Shorter templates might be favored by PCR, yet because patient and control samples were amplified and corrected together, any such skew would affect both groups equally. Because small numbers of individuals were included in the HLA sub-analyses, any influence of HLA type on TCRB rearrangement was left unresolved. Type 1 diabetes patients showed a moderate but significant shortening of TCRB CDR3 length in all four CD4+ subsets. At VDJ recombination sites, patients with type 1 diabetes made fewer insertions and deleted more nucleotides, a pattern implying thymic rearrangement abnormalities.

From each donor, a single peripheral blood sample of about 120 mL on average was drawn into heparinised tubes. Using a panel that included CD45RO, CCR7, CD25, CD127, CD95 and CD27, naive, central memory, regulatory and stem cell-like memory CD4+ T cells were sorted on a BD FACSAria II. Every sorted population had a purity above 98%. Right away, PBMCs were isolated by Lymphoprep density gradient centrifugation and were stained directly, with no culture step. To minimize batch effects, samples were stained and sorted in pairs, one healthy donor with one patient per experiment. This clone was seen only a few times. Its recognized antigen is unknown. Base qualities are not provided; no much larger clone lies one nucleotide away. The entire amount of isolated RNA was reverse transcribed using the High Capacity cDNA Reverse Transcription Kit, so the sequenced TCRB transcripts were expressed ones. Naive, central memory and regulatory T cell samples underwent deep immunoSEQ sequencing, averaging around 4 million total reads per sample. After sorted cells were lysed in RLT buffer, RNA was extracted with DNase-treated RNeasy Micro or Mini kits, with the choice depending on cell number. Each cell subset was processed separately to prevent cross-contamination, with patient and healthy donor samples processed together. Using the immunoSEQ multiplex PCR, TCRB sequences were amplified from cDNA into 87-bp fragments spanning the CDR3 region. Amplicons were sequenced on the Illumina HiSeq platform. In the paper's pipeline: PCR bias was corrected computationally using synthetic template baselines, and reads within Hamming distance 2 were collapsed, with unmergeable singletons discarded. By aligning reads against IMGT, V, D and J genes, CDR3 length, and insertions or deletions at six rearrangement sites were assigned. Clonotype counts were normalized to sorted cell number within each subset before computing true diversity and Gini coefficients with the tcR R package. Repertoire sharing was quantified using the overlap coefficient calculated on TCRB nucleotide sequences. Entries here come from immuneACCESS through TCRdb and include only in-frame sequences with V and J called. Some clones fail to appear in such tables; in the studies checked, an unresolved V gene covers under half of the shortfall, and the cause of the remainder is unknown. D and trimming were read from the DNA, whereas the V and J calls and clone size are those reported in that table. Across this sample there are approximately 170,000 clones, with approximately 9% seen only once. The top ten clonotypes cover about 2.5% of the sample.

The sequenced material came from central memory CD4+ T cells from blood. This TCR derives from a young woman in good health.

The bases are TGTGCCAGCAGCCCCCACCCGCGCGTGCCCCAGCATTTT. It encodes CASSPHPRVPQHF. Here the chain combines TRBV7-2 and TRBJ1-5, with no confidently assigned D gene. CDR1 and CDR2 are read off the germline V gene as SGHTA and FQGNSA. The junction shows trimming of 5 bases on V and 9 bases on J, plus 14 bases between the germline ends. The CDR3 holds 13 amino acids from the cysteine to the phenylalanine. This entry keeps only the CDR3 DNA: 39 bases, framed from base 1.